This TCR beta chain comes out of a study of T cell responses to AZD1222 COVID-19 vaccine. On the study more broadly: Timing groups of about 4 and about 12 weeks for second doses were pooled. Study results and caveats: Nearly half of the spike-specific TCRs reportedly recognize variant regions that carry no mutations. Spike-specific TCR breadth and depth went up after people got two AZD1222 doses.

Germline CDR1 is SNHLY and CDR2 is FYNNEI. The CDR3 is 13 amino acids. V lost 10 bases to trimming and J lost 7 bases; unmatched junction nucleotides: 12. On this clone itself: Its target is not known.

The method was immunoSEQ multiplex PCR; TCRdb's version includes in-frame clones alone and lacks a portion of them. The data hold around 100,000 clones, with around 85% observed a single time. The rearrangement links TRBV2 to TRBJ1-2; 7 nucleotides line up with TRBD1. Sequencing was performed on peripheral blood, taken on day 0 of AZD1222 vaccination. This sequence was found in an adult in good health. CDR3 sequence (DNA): TGTGCCACCCTACTTAAGACAGGGCTTGGCTACACCTTC. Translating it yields CATLLKTGLGYTF.